This T cell receptor beta chain was obtained from a study of blood T cell repertoires in COVID-19. Across the study: Sites across the United States, Italy and Spain contributed samples from acute and convalescent COVID-19. Sample material is recorded as cDNA or gDNA derived from T cells, B-cell-depleted T cells, or PBMCs.

In the original workflow: Cell counts per sample came from amplifying reference gene primers. Assay used: immunoSEQ multiplex PCR; TCRdb lists only in-frame clones, some missing. V and J calls and clone size are copied from that table; D and trimming were computed from the DNA. The sample lists 95,000 to 150,000 clones; over 75% were seen once. This sequence originates from a man in his sixties or seventies with active or convalescent COVID-19. The sequencing input was peripheral blood.

The chain's CDR3 is CASSERGNYEQYF. In DNA form, the CDR3 reads TGTGCCAGCAGTGAAAGAGGGAACTACGAGCAGTACTTC. The rearrangement links TRBV6-1 to TRBJ2-7, with D possibly TRBD2 on 5 matching bases. The CDR3 is 13 amino acids. Germline CDR1 and CDR2: MNHNS and SASEGT. With 2 bases removed from V and 3 bases from J, the gap between germline ends came to 8 bases.